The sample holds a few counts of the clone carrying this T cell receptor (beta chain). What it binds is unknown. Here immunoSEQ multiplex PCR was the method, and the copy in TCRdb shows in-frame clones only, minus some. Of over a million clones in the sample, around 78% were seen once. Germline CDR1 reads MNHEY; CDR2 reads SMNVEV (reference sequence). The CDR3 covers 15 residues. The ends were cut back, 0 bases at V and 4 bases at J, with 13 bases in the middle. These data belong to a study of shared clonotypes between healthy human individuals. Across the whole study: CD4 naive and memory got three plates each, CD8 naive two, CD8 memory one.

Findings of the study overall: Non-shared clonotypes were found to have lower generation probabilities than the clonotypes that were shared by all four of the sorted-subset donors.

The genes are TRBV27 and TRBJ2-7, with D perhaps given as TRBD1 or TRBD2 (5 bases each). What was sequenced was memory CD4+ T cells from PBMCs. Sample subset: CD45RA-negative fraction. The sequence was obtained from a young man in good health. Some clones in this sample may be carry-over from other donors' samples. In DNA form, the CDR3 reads TGTGCCAGCAGTTTATCGGGGGAAGCGGTGTACGAGCAGTACTTC. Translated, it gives CASSLSGEAVYEQYF.